The 23 T cell receptor beta chains below come from one sample, sequenced in a study of blood T cell repertoires in COVID-19. Measured with immunoSEQ multiplex PCR; TCRdb has only the in-frame clones, and not every one. The sample lists around 330,000 clones, 89% occurring once. Material for sequencing was PBMCs or T cells enriched from blood (not recorded which). The receptors were sampled from a woman aged 35 to 49 who had recovered from COVID-19.

The chain combines TRBV5-5 with TRBJ1-4; weak D call: TRBD1 (5 bases). Germline V gene sequence: CDR1 SGHKS, CDR2 YYEKEE (reference sequence). The CDR3 is 14 residues long. With 4 bases removed from V and 8 bases from J, the gap between germline ends came to 15 bases. The CDR3 protein is CASSPTSRAEKLFF. Here the CDR3 DNA reads TGTGCCAGCAGCCCCACGAGCAGGGCCGAAAAACTGTTTTTT.

The V and J genes are TRBV3-1 (or the pseudogene TRBV3-2) and TRBJ2-7; D remains ambiguous. V was cut by 4 bases and J by 4 bases, with 11 bases left in between. The germline V gene has CDR1 LGHDT and CDR2 YNNKEL (reference sequence). This CDR3 region has 13 residues. The CDR3: CASSLSPTYEQYF. The CDR3 DNA is TGTGCCAGCAGCCTATCGCCTACGTACGAGCAGTACTTC.

The rearrangement links TRBV2 to TRBJ1-2; D might be TRBD1 (6 bases). The CDR3 spans 13 residues. The germline V and J ends were trimmed by 6 bases and 3 bases, with 11 bases remaining between them. Germline loops: CDR1 SNHLY, CDR2 FYNNEI. DNA of the CDR3: TGTGCCAGCAGAGGTGGGGGCGACTATGGCTACACCTTC. It translates to CASRGGGDYGYTF.

This clone was seen more than once but under ten times. The genes are TRBV7-3 and TRBJ2-1, with TRBD2 identical over 14 bases. The CDR3 extends over 16 amino acids. The V gene's germline CDR1 is SGHTA and CDR2 FQGTGA. V gave up 6 bases and J gave up 10 bases; unmatched junction bases: 11. CDR3 sequence: CASRRNTGLAGDEQFF. CDR3 coding DNA: TGTGCCAGCAGGCGAAATACGGGACTAGCGGGAGACGAGCAGTTCTTC. Using reference TRBV7-3 and TRBJ2-1 for the parts outside the CDR3, the full variable domain is GAGVSQTPSNKVTEKGKYVELRCDPISGHTALYWYRQSLGQGPEFLIYFQGTGAADDSGLPNDRFFAVRPEGSVSTLKIQRTERGDSAVYLCASRRNTGLAGDEQFFGPGTRLTVL.

This sequence joins TRBV3-1 (or the pseudogene TRBV3-2) and TRBJ1-2; the match to TRBD1 covers 7 bases. Germline V CDR1 and CDR2: LGHDT, YNNKEL (reference sequence). The CDR3 extends over 15 amino acids. After removal of 1 base from V and 3 bases from J, the junction contained 5 bases not matched to a gene. The CDR3, as DNA: TGTGCCAGCAGCCAAGGACCTGACAGGGACTATGGCTACACCTTC. It specifies CASSQGPDRDYGYTF.

V usage is TRBV11-3 and J usage is TRBJ2-1, with 12 bases lining up with TRBD2. The trim removed 0 bases at V and 7 bases at J, leaving 16 bases unmatched. CDR1 is SGHNT, CDR2 YENEEA, per germline. The CDR3 runs to 20 residues. In nucleotides, the CDR3 is TGTGCCAGCAGCTTAGATCAGGGACTAGCGGGCTACCCCTTTAGAAATGAGCAGTTCTTC. Its protein product is CASSLDQGLAGYPFRNEQFF.

The CDR3 nucleotides read TGTGCCTGGGGGCGACAGCTTAATCAGCCCCAGCATTTT. Translating it yields CAWGRQLNQPQHF. V is TRBV30 and J is TRBJ1-5; D may be TRBD1 (5 bases). In germline, CDR1 is GTSNPN, CDR2 SVGIG (reference sequence). The CDR3 is 13 residues long. The ends were cut back, 5 bases at V and 4 bases at J, with 12 bases in the middle.

Here the CDR3 reads CASSLSVDTEAFF. The DNA of the CDR3 is TGCGCCAGCAGCCTTTCTGTCGACACTGAAGCTTTCTTT. This chain links TRBV4-3 with TRBJ1-1; D unresolved. Trimming shortened V by 4 bases and J by 3 bases, and 9 bases separated the two germline ends. CDR3 length: 13 amino acids. Germline CDR1 is LGHNA and CDR2 is YSLEER.

The chain couples TRBV9 to TRBJ2-5; 8 nucleotides align to TRBD2. From germline, CDR1 is SGDLS and CDR2 YYNGEE. CDR3 length: 18 residues. Losses at the gene ends were 3 bases for V and 4 bases for J; bases not matched to a gene: 17. The CDR3 DNA reads as TGTGCCAGCAGCGCCGAGTCCCCTGAGCGGGGGTGGTTAGAGACCCAGTACTTC. This sequence encodes CASSAESPERGWLETQYF.

This clone showed up just once. This sequence joins TRBV6-5 and TRBJ2-7; D is perhaps TRBD2 (5 bases). The CDR3 runs 15 residues. Deletions cut 0 bases from V and 3 bases from J, with 12 bases between. From germline, CDR1 is MNHEY and CDR2 SVGAGI. CDR3 sequence (DNA): TGTGCCAGCAGTTACTCCACAGCTAGCTTCTACGAGCAGTACTTC. Translating it yields CASSYSTASFYEQYF.

V gene TRBV2 combines with J gene TRBJ1-3, with unresolved D. Trimming took off 1 base at V and 2 bases at J, with 9 bases between the two ends. CDR3 length equals 15 residues. Germline CDR1 reads SNHLY; CDR2 reads FYNNEI. Here the CDR3 reads CASSEEESAGNTIYF. CDR3 coding DNA: TGTGCCAGCAGTGAAGAAGAATCGGCTGGAAACACCATATATTTT.

The chain joins TRBV18 to TRBJ1-1, with TRBD1 as a possible D gene (5 bases). The length of the CDR3 is 13 residues. Germline values: CDR1 KGHSH, CDR2 LQKENI. The V end was cut by 5 bases, the J end by 5 bases, with 12 bases between. This CDR3 reads CASSFQGLTEAFF. As DNA, the CDR3 is TGTGCCAGCTCATTCCAGGGACTGACTGAAGCTTTCTTT.

The chain joins TRBV11-1 to TRBJ1-1; D uncertain. V dropped 2 bases and J dropped 1 base, with 8 bases sitting between them. The V gene's germline CDR1 is SGHAT and CDR2 FQDESV (reference sequence). The CDR3 covers 14 residues. In DNA form, the CDR3 reads TGTGCCAGCAGCTTAATTAGCCCGAACACTGAAGCTTTCTTT. It yields the protein CASSLISPNTEAFF.

This clone is categorized as medium-sized. The chain recombines TRBV19 with TRBJ2-1; 9 nucleotides line up with TRBD1. V lost 4 bases, J lost 5 bases, and 6 bases stayed unmatched. The CDR3 spans 15 residues. The germline V gene encodes CDR1 LNHDA and CDR2 SQIVND (reference sequence). The CDR3 protein is CASSTQGATHNEQFF. CDR3 in DNA: TGTGCCAGTAGTACACAGGGGGCTACCCACAATGAGCAGTTCTTC.

This chain joins TRBV18 and TRBJ1-2; possibly TRBD1 for D (6 bases). This CDR3 contains 14 residues. From germline, CDR1 is KGHSH and CDR2 LQKENI. With 2 bases removed from V and 4 bases from J, the gap between germline ends came to 11 bases. The CDR3 nucleotides are TGTGCCAGCTCACCAGACAGGATCCCCTATGGCTACACCTTC. This gives the protein CASSPDRIPYGYTF.

The chain links TRBV6-4 to TRBJ2-7; weak D call: TRBD2 (5 bases). CDR3 length equals 13 residues. V lost 7 bases and J lost 2, with 12 bases in between. Germline V gene lookup returns CDR1 MRHNA and CDR2 SNTAGT. Written as DNA, the CDR3 is TGTGCCAGCATCCACGGGAAACCCTACGAGCAGTACTTC. Translating gives CASIHGKPYEQYF.

The V gene is TRBV7-9, the J gene TRBJ1-6; TRBD1 matches at 8 bases. Germline CDR1 reads SEHNR; CDR2 reads FQNEAQ (reference sequence). The J segment lost 8 bases and the V segment lost 5 bases, leaving 5 bases of the junction unmatched. The CDR3 length is 14 residues. The CDR3 sequence: CASSIGTGDSPLHF. DNA of the CDR3: TGTGCCAGCAGCATCGGGACAGGTGATTCACCCCTCCACTTT.

The chain joins TRBV30 to TRBJ2-7, with a possible D match to TRBD2 (9 bases). V was trimmed by 0 bases and J by 5 bases, leaving 23 bases between them. The length of the CDR3 is 17 residues. Germline CDR1 reads GTSNPN; CDR2 reads SVGIG (reference sequence). The chain's CDR3 is CAWSVTGGGLANHEQYF. As DNA, the CDR3 is TGTGCCTGGAGTGTAACAGGGGGGGGACTAGCAAACCACGAGCAGTACTTC.

The V and J genes are TRBV7-9 and TRBJ1-5, with a possible D match to TRBD1 (6 bases). Germline loops: CDR1 SEHNR, CDR2 FQNEAQ (reference sequence). V shed 5 bases and J shed 6 bases, with 14 bases lying between them. There are 14 residues in the CDR3. In DNA form, the CDR3 reads TGTGCCAGCAGCCGGAGTGGACAGAGTCAGCCCCAGCATTTT. Protein sequence: CASSRSGQSQPQHF.

The CDR3 DNA is TGTGCCAGCAGCTCCTTGCTACAGGGAACGGAGACCCAGTACTTC. It is translated as CASSSLLQGTETQYF. The chain recombines TRBV5-6 with TRBJ2-5, with a tentative D call TRBD1 (6 bases). The CDR3 sequence is 15 residues long. Trimming stripped 3 bases from V and 5 bases from J, with 17 bases between. Germline V gene data show CDR1 as SGHDT and CDR2 as YYEEEE.

In this sample, this clone turned up once. CDR3 protein: CASSQEWTSGNYGYTF. CDR3 coding DNA: TGCGCCAGCAGCCAAGAATGGACTTCGGGGAACTATGGCTACACCTTC. This chain links TRBV4-3 with TRBJ1-2; D is unclear. V was clipped by 0 bases and J by 2 bases, with 13 bases between them. Germline CDR1 LGHNA, CDR2 YSLEER. The CDR3 is 16 residues long.

The rearrangement uses TRBV9 and TRBJ1-1; 8 nucleotides agree with TRBD1. Germline assignment: CDR1 SGDLS and CDR2 YYNGEE. This CDR3 is 14 amino acids long. With V trimmed by 3 bases and J by 0 bases, 1 base remained unmatched. This chain's CDR3 is CASSGGQVNTEAFF. The CDR3 nucleotides read TGTGCCAGCAGCGGGGGACAGGTGAACACTGAAGCTTTCTTT.

The gene calls are TRBV5-5 and TRBJ2-7; TRBD2 matches 8 bases. The CDR3 spans 15 residues. V lost 4 bases and J lost 1; bases outside the gene matches: 7. Germline V lookup: CDR1 SGHKS, CDR2 YYEKEE (reference sequence). The CDR3 DNA sequence: TGTGCCAGCAGCCCGGTGGTAGCGGGGTCCTACGAGCAGTACTTC. Residues: CASSPVVAGSYEQYF.